A single count supports the clone carrying this T cell receptor (beta chain). Other DNA sequences in the same sample also yield this CDR3. Sequencing was performed with immunoSEQ multiplex PCR; in TCRdb, only in-frame clones are kept and a portion is missing. The data hold 12,000 to 15,000 clones, with around 75% observed a single time. The data stem from a study of tumour-infiltrating T cells in Burkitt lymphoma. At the level of the study: Repertoire clonality predicted overall and progression-free survival.

J lost 9 bases, V lost 0 bases, and 2 bases had no gene match. CDR1 is MNHEY, CDR2 SVGAGI, per germline. The CDR3 is 13 amino acids. This receptor was identified in a human donor with diffuse large B-cell lymphoma. The rearrangement uses TRBV6-5 and TRBJ2-1; TRBD2 agrees at 7 bases. What was sequenced was tumor tissue. CDR3 nucleotide sequence: TGTGCCAGCAGTTACTCTGGGGAGGGTGAGCAGTTCTTC. This gives the protein CASSYSGEGEQFF.